This is a list of T cell receptor beta chains from one sample in a study of T cell repertoires in breast cancer. MiXCR was run by TCRdb on the emulsion pairing reads, yielding one entry per CDR3 protein. This sample has roughly 40,000 distinct CDR3 sequences, with under 50% found just once. The specimen sequenced was CD8+ T cells. The source is a pool of human donors with breast cancer or a healthy control (not recorded which). CDR3s include the opening cysteine and the closing phenylalanine or tryptophan. The order of the fields is J gene, D gene, V gene, clone size, CDR3 length, CDR3 DNA, CDR3 protein. The D gene is left open where the match is weak. Clone size is stated in some rows and not others, as once, few, many or a class when expanded.

TRBJ1-1 | - | TRBV6-1 | - | 13 | TGTGCCAGCAGCACCGACCGCGACACTGAAGCTTTCTTT | CASSTDRDTEAFF
TRBJ1-1 | - | TRBV20-1 | - | 14 | TGCAGTGCTAGAGATCCCGGTCACTTCACTGAAGCTTTCTTT | CSARDPGHFTEAFF
TRBJ2-1 | TRBD2 | TRBV6-2/TRBV6-3 | - | 17 | TGTGCCAGCAGTTACTCGAGGACTAGCGGGAGGGGGAATGAGCAGTCCTTC | CASSYSRTSGRGNEQSF
TRBJ2-7 | - | TRBV6-5 | - | 17 | TGTGCCAGCAGTTCCGGACCGAAGGGACATCCTTCCTACGAGCAGTACTTC | CASSSGPKGHPSYEQYF
TRBJ1-1 | - | TRBV29-1 | - | 11 | TGCAGCGCCCTAGCGACAGTTGAAGCTTTCTTT | CSALATVEAFF
TRBJ2-7 | TRBD2 | TRBV20-1 | many | 13 | TGCAGTGCTGGAAGGACTAGCGCCTACGAGCAGTACTTC | CSAGRTSAYEQYF
TRBJ2-7 | - | TRBV20-1 | - | 14 | TGCAGTGCTAGAGGCATAGCGATGGACTACGAGCAGTACTTC | CSARGIAMDYEQYF
TRBJ2-5 | - | TRBV2 | - | 13 | TGTGCCAGCAATTTCAGGGTCCGGGAGACCCAGTACTTC | CASNFRVRETQYF
TRBJ2-1 | - | TRBV6-1 | few | 16 | TGTGCCAGCAGTGAACTCGGGACGACACCTCACAATGAGCAGTTCTTC | CASSELGTTPHNEQFF
TRBJ1-5 | - | TRBV7-2 | - | 13 | TGTGCCAGCAGCCGACAGTTTAATCAGCCCCAGCATTTT | CASSRQFNQPQHF
TRBJ2-3 | TRBD2 | TRBV6-2/TRBV6-3 | many | 14 | TGTGCCAGCAGTTACGGGACTAGCGGGAATACGCAGTATTTT | CASSYGTSGNTQYF
TRBJ2-2 | - | TRBV6-1 | few | 19 | TGTGCCAGCAGTTCGGGAGTCTTACAGGGCAGCTCGAACACCGGGGAGCTGTTTTTT | CASSSGVLQGSSNTGELFF
TRBJ1-2 | - | TRBV5-1 | - | 12 | TGCGCCAGCAGCTTGGTTGGCTATGGCTACACCTTC | CASSLVGYGYTF
TRBJ2-2 | TRBD1 | TRBV5-4 | - | 15 | TGTGCCAGCAGCTTGACCCGACAGGGTTCGGGGGAGCTGTTTTTT | CASSLTRQGSGELFF
TRBJ2-7 | - | TRBV20-1 | - | 15 | TGCAGTGCTAGTTCCAGGGGGGGGGCCTTCTACGAGCAGTACTTC | CSASSRGGAFYEQYF
TRBJ2-1 | TRBD2 | TRBV4-2 | - | 16 | TGTGCCAGCAGCCAAGCCGGACTAGTAATAAACAATGAGCAGTTCTTC | CASSQAGLVINNEQFF
TRBJ1-5 | TRBD1 | TRBV30 | few | 15 | TGTGCCTGGAGTGACAGGGGGTTGAGCAATCAGCCCCAGCATTTT | CAWSDRGLSNQPQHF